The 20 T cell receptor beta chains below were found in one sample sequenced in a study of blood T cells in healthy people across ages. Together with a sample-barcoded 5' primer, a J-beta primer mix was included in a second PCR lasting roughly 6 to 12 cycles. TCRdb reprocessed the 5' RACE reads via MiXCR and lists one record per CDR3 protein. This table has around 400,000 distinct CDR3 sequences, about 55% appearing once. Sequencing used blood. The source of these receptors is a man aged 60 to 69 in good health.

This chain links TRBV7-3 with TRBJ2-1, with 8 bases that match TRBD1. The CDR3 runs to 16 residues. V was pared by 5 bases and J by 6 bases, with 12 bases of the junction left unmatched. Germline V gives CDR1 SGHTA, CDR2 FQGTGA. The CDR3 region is CASSAQTGTGSNEQFF. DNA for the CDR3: TGTGCCAGCAGCGCCCAAACCGGGACAGGATCCAATGAGCAGTTCTTC.

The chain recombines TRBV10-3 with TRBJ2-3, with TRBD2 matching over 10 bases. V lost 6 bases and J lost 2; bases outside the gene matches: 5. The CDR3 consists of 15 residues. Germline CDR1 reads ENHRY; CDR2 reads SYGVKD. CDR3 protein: CAISALAGDTDTQYF. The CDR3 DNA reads TGTGCCATCAGCGCCCTAGCGGGGGACACAGATACGCAGTATTTT.

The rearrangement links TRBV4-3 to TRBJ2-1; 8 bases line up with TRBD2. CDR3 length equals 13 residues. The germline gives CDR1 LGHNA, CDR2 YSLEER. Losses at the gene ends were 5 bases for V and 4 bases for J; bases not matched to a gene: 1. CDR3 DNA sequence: TGCGCCAGCAGCATAGCGGGGTACAATGAGCAGTTCTTC. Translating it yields CASSIAGYNEQFF.

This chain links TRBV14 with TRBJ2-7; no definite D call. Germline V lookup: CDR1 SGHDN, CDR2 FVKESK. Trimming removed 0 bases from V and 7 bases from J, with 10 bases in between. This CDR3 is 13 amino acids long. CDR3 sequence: CASSQEFADEQYF. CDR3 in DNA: TGTGCCAGCAGCCAAGAGTTCGCGGATGAGCAGTACTTC.

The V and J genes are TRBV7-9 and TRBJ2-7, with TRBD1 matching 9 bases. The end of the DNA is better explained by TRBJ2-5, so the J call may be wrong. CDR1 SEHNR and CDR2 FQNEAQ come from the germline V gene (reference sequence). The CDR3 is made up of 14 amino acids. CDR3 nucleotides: TGTGCCAGCGCGAAGAGGACAGGGGAGGAGACCCAGTACTTC. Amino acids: CASAKRTGEETQYF.

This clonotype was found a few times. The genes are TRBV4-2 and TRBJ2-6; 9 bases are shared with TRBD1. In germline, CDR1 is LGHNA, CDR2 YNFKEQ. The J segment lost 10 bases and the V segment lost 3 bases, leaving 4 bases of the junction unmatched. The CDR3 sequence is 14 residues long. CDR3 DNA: TGTGCCAGCAGCCACGGGACAGGGCTTAACGTCCTGACTTTC. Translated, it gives CASSHGTGLNVLTF.

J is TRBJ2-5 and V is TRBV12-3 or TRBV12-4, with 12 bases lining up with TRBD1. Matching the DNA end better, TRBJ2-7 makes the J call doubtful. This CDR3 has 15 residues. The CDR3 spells CASSPTGTGGGEQYF. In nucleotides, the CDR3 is TGTGCCAGCAGTCCAACCGGGACAGGGGGCGGCGAGCAGTACTTC.

CDR3 residues: CASRNKVGDNSPLHF. The DNA of the CDR3 is TGTGCCAGCAGAAATAAGGTCGGGGACAATTCACCCCTCCACTTT. The chain recombines TRBV7-2 with TRBJ1-6, with D possibly being TRBD1 (5 bases). This CDR3 has 15 residues. Germline V lookup: CDR1 SGHTA, CDR2 FQGNSA. V was clipped by 6 bases and J by 7 bases, with 16 bases between them.

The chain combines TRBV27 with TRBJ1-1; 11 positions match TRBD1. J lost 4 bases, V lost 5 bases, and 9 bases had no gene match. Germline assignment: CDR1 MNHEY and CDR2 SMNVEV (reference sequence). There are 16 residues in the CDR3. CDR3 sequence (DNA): TGTGCCAGCAGTCACAGAGCCGGGACAGGGGGCACTGAAGCTTTCTTT. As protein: CASSHRAGTGGTEAFF.

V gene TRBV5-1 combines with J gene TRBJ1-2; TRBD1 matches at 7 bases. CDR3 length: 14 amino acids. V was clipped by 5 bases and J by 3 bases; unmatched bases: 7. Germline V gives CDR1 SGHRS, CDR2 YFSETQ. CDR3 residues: CASSFDRDDYGYTF. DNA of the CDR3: TGCGCCAGCAGTTTCGACAGGGACGACTATGGCTACACCTTC.

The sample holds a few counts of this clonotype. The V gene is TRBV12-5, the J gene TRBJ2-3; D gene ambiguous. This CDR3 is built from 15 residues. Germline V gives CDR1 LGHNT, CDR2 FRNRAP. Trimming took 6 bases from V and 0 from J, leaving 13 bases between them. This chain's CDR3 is CASGSEVVSTDTQYF. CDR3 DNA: TGTGCTAGTGGATCAGAGGTGGTCAGCACAGATACGCAGTATTTT.

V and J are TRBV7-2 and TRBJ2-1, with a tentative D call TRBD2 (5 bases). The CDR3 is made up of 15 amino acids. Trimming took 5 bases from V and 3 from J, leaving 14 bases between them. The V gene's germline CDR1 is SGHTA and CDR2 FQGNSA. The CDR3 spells CASSAASGLYNEQFF. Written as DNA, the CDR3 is TGTGCCAGCAGCGCAGCGAGCGGCCTCTACAATGAGCAGTTCTTC. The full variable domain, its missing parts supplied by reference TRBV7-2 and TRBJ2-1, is GAGVSQSPSNKVTEKGKDVELRCDPISGHTALYWYRQSLGQGLEFLIYFQGNSAPDKSGLPSDRFSAERTGGSVSTLTIQRTQQEDSAVYLCASSAASGLYNEQFFGPGTRLTVL.

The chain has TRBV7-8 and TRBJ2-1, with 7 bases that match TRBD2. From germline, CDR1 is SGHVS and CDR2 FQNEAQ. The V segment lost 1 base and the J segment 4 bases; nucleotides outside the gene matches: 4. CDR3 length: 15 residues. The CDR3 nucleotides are TGTGCCAGCAGCTTAGAGCGGGGTGATTACAATGAGCAGTTCTTC. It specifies CASSLERGDYNEQFF. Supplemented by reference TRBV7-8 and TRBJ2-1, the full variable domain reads GAGVSQSPRYKVAKRGQDVALRCDPISGHVSLFWYQQALGQGPEFLTYFQNEAQLDKSGLPSDRFFAERPEGSVSTLKIQRTQQEDSAVYLCASSLERGDYNEQFFGPGTRLTVL.

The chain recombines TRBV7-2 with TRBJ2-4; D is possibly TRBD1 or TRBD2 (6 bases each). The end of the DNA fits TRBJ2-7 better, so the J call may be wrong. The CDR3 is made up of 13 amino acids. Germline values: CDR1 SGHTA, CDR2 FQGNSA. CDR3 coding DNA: TGTGCCAGCAGCCGCACAGGGACTGGCGAGCAGTACTTC. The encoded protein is CASSRTGTGEQYF.

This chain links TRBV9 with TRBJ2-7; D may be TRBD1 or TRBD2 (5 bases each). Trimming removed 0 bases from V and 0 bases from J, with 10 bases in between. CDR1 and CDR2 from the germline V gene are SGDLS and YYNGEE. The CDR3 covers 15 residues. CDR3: CASSVGGAGSYEQYF. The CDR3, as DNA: TGTGCCAGCAGCGTAGGAGGGGCGGGCTCCTACGAGCAGTACTTC.

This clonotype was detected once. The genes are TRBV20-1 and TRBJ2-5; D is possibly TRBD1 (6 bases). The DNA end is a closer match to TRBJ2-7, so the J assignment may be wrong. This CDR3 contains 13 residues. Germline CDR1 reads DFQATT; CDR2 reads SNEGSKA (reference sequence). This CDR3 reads CSARDKAWDEQYF. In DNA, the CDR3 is TGCAGTGCGAGGGACAAGGCGTGGGACGAGCAGTACTTC.

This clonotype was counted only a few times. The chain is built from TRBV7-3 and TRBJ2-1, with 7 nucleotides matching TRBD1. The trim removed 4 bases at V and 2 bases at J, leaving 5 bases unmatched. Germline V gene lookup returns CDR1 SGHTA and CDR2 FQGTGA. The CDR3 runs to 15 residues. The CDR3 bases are TGTGCCAGCAGCTCAGCCGGGACAGCCTACAATGAGCAGTTCTTC. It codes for CASSSAGTAYNEQFF.

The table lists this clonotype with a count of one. The CDR3 sequence: CASSPSTTIAHEQYF. CDR3 nucleotide sequence: TGTGCCAGCAGTCCAAGTACCACTATTGCCCACGAGCAGTACTTC. V usage is TRBV6-5 and J usage is TRBJ2-5; no definite D call. The assigned J gene may be wrong: the sequence end matches TRBJ2-7 better. Germline loops: CDR1 MNHEY, CDR2 SVGAGI. The length of the CDR3 is 15 residues.

The CDR3 loop is CASSTPLTREKLFF. CDR3 in DNA: TGCGCCAGCAGTACCCCTCTCACTCGTGAAAAACTGTTTTTT. The chain employs TRBV4-1 and TRBJ1-4, with unresolved D. V was trimmed by 6 bases and J by 7 bases, leaving 15 bases between them. Germline loops: CDR1 MGHRA, CDR2 YSYEKL. This CDR3 comprises 14 residues.

Here the CDR3 DNA reads TGTGCCAGCAGTCTTTATCGGACAAGCGCTAGAACAGATACGCAGTATTTT. Translated, it gives CASSLYRTSARTDTQYF. This chain uses TRBV12-3 or TRBV12-4 with TRBJ2-3; possible D gene TRBD1, 5 bases. With 5 bases removed from V and 3 bases from J, the gap between germline ends came to 21 bases. This CDR3 contains 17 residues.